Detailed here is one TCR beta chain. The junction shows a germline mismatch at one end, possibly a read error. This specimen belongs to a study of T cell changes during pregnancy in multiple sclerosis. Repertoires were generated with immunoSEQ multiplex PCR, while TCRdb's copy carries only in-frame clones and drops some. This sample has around 33,000 clones, with roughly nine tenths found just once. CDR3 length: 16 residues. CDR1 is MNHNS and CDR2 is SASEGT in the germline V gene. The sequencing here drew on CD8+ T cells from peripheral blood mononuclear cells, taken before pregnancy. The receptor's source is a female donor with multiple sclerosis, enrolled in a pregnancy study. The chain recombines TRBV6-1 with TRBJ1-4; maybe TRBD1 (6 bases). CDR3 amino acids: CATSAGGEATNEKLFF. DNA for the CDR3: TGTGCCACCAGTGCGGGGGGCGAAGCAACTAATGAAAAACTGTTTTTT.